Listed here are 5 T cell receptor beta chains from one sample, sequenced in a study of cytomegalovirus exposure and HLA in healthy donors (dated by TCRdb to 2017 to 2019). The library was built by means of the immunoSEQ multiplex PCR assay. TCRdb took over this immuneACCESS table, retaining in-frame rearrangements with V and J assigned. Such tables are incomplete; in checked studies, under half of the missing clones stem from an unresolved V gene, and the remainder is unexplained. This sample holds 130,000 or so clones; approximately 87% were observed only once. The top ten constitute about 2% of the sample. The sample comprised PBMCs. Source of these receptors: a woman aged 25 to 39 in good health and CMV-seronegative.

The genes are TRBV19 and TRBJ1-2; no clear D. Looked up from germline, CDR1 is LNHDA and CDR2 is SQIVND (reference sequence). V was shortened by 9 bases and J by 2 bases, with 13 bases between the two germline ends. CDR3 length: 13 amino acids. The CDR3 region has the DNA TGTGCCAGCAACAGCCCTTCCAACTATGGCTACACCTTC. Residues: CASNSPSNYGYTF.

The CDR3 nucleotides read TGTGCCAGCAGTCTCGACAGGGTAAGGTACGAGCAGTACTTC. It is translated as CASSLDRVRYEQYF. V is TRBV6-6 and J is TRBJ2-7; 7 nucleotides line up with TRBD1. V dropped 5 bases and J dropped 4; count of bases not matched to a gene: 8. The CDR3 loop spans 14 amino acids. CDR1 MNHNY and CDR2 SVGAGI come from the germline V gene (reference sequence).

This clone was seen a handful of times. The J gene is TRBJ1-3, the V gene TRBV6-1; D unclear. The germline V and J ends were trimmed by 4 bases and 2 bases, with 18 bases remaining between them. Germline V CDR1 and CDR2: MNHNS, SASEGT. The CDR3 runs 17 residues. CDR3 DNA: TGTGCCAGCAGTGCCGCGGGAGTGGACTACCCTGGAAACACCATATATTTT. Residues: CASSAAGVDYPGNTIYF.

The chain combines TRBV10-2 with TRBJ1-1; D may be TRBD1 (5 bases). Germline CDR1 WSHSY, CDR2 SAAADI. The CDR3 runs to 14 residues. The ends were cut back, 3 bases at V and 4 bases at J, with 12 bases in the middle. CDR3 DNA sequence: TGCGCCAGCAGTGATCCCGGGGGGGGCACTGAAGCTTTCTTT. Its translation is CASSDPGGGTEAFF.

The chain is built from TRBV5-5 and TRBJ1-1; no clear D. Trimming removed 5 bases at V and 0 bases at J, with 11 bases between. CDR1 SGHKS and CDR2 YYEKEE come from the germline V gene (reference sequence). CDR3 length: 14 residues. The CDR3 region has the DNA TGTGCCAGCAGTTACGCGGGCGTGAACACTGAAGCTTTCTTT. It specifies CASSYAGVNTEAFF.